Reported below is one T cell receptor (beta chain). The antigen is undetermined. CDR3 length: 13 residues. CDR1 is KGHDR and CDR2 is SFDVKD in the germline V gene. Trimming cost V 9 bases and J 5 bases, with 14 bases left between them. Generation of TCR beta libraries employed quantitative 5'-RACE incorporating molecular barcodes. TCRdb ran MiXCR on the 5' RACE reads and lists one entry per CDR3 protein. The profile shows about 390,000 distinct CDR3 sequences, approximately 20% of them singletons. The source of the sample is a study of CD8 T cells in ankylosing spondylitis. Study-wide results and limits: Blood of patients with ankylosing spondylitis appeared to be characterized by a TCR beta motif of about 8 highly homologous variants. Disease-linked clones were found to be CD8+ and relatively rare in peripheral blood. Previous work reported some of these motif variants in the synovial fluid and blood of reactive arthritis. The study looked at matched synovial fluid samples from ankylosing spondylitis patients. Disease-linked clones were reported to be significantly enriched there.

The sequence came from a male donor with ankylosing spondylitis. V usage is TRBV24-1 and J usage is TRBJ2-3, with a tentative D call TRBD2 (6 bases). Sample: blood, either unsorted or a sorted T cell fraction (not recorded which). CDR3 DNA sequence: TGTGCCACCCAGATTTTGGAGGGAGATACGCAGTATTTT. Translation gives CATQILEGDTQYF.